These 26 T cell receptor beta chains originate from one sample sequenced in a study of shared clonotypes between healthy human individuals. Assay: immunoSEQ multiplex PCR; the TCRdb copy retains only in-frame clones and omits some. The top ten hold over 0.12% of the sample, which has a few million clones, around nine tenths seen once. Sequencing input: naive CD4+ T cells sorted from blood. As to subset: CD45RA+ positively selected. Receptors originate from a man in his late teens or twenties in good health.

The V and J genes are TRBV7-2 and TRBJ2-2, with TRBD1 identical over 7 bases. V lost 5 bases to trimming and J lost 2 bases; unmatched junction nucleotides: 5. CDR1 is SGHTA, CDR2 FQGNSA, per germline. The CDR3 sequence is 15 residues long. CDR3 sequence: CASSRDSTNTGELFF. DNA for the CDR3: TGTGCCAGCAGCCGGGACAGTACTAACACCGGGGAGCTGTTTTTT.

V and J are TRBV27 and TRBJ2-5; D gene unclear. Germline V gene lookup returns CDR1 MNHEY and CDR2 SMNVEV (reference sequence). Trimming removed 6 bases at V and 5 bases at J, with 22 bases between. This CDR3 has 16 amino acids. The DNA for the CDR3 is TGTGCCAGCAGCCACCGGGCCGACGCCTGGTGGGAGACCCAGTACTTC. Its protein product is CASSHRADAWWETQYF.

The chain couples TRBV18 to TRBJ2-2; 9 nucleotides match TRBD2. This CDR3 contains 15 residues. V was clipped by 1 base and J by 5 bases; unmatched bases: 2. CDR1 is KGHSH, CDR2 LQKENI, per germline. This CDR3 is CASSPRLAGTGELFF. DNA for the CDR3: TGTGCCAGCTCACCACGTCTAGCGGGAACCGGGGAGCTGTTTTTT.

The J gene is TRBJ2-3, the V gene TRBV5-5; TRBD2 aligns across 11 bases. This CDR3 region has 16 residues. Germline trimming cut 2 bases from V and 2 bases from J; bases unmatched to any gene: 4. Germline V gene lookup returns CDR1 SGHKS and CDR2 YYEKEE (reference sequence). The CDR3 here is CASSFGLAGSTDTQYF. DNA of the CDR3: TGTGCCAGCAGCTTCGGACTAGCGGGCTCCACAGATACGCAGTATTTT.

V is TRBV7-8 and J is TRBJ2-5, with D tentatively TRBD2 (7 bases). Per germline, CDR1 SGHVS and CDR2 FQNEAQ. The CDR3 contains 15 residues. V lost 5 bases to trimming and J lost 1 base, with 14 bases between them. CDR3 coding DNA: TGTGCCAGCAGCCTCGGGGGGCGGGGCCAAGAGACCCAGTACTTC. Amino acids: CASSLGGRGQETQYF.

The CDR3 nucleotides read TGCGCCAGCAGCCTAGGCGTTCCGAGCTCCTACGAGCAGTACTTC. Encoded protein: CASSLGVPSSYEQYF. This chain links TRBV5-1 with TRBJ2-7; no reliable D call. The CDR3 is made up of 15 amino acids. In germline, CDR1 is SGHRS, CDR2 YFSETQ. The V gene lost 4 bases and the J gene lost 0 bases, with 14 bases spanning the gap.

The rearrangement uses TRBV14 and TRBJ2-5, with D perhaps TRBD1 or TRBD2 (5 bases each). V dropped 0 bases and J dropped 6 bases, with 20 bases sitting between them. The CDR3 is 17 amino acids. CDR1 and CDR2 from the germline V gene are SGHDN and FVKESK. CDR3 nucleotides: TGTGCCAGCAGCCAAGATCCGGGGCATAGGAGTTGGAAGACCCAGTACTTC. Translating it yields CASSQDPGHRSWKTQYF. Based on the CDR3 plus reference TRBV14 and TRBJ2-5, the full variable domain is EAGVTQFPSHSVIEKGQTVTLRCDPISGHDNLYWYRRVMGKEIKFLLHFVKESKQDESGMPNNRFLAERTGGTYSTLKVQPAELEDSGVYFCASSQDPGHRSWKTQYFGPGTRLLVL.

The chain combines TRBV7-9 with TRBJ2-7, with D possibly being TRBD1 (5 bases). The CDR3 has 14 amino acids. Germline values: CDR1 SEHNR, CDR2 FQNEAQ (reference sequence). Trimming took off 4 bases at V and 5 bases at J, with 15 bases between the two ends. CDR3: CASSSSKGFHEQYF. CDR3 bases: TGTGCCAGCAGCTCCTCGAAGGGGTTTCACGAGCAGTACTTC.

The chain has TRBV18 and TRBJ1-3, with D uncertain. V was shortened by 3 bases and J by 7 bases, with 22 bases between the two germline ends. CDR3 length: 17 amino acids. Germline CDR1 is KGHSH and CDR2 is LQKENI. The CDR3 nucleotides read TGTGCCAGCTCACCGACTAGCGTCGCCTTTCAATCCAACACCATATATTTT. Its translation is CASSPTSVAFQSNTIYF.

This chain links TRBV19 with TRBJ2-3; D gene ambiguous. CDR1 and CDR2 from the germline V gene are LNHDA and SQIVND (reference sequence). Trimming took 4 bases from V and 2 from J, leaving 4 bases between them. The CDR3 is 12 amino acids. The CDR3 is CASSTHTDTQYF. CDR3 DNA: TGTGCCAGTAGTACGCACACAGATACGCAGTATTTT.

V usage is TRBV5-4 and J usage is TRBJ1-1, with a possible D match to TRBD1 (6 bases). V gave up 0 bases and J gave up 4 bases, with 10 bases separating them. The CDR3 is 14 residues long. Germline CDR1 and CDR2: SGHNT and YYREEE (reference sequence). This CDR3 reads CASSLVDRPTEAFF. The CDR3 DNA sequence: TGTGCCAGCAGCTTGGTAGACAGGCCCACTGAAGCTTTCTTT. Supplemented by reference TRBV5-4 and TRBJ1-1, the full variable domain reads ETGVTQSPTHLIKTRGQQVTLRCSSQSGHNTVSWYQQALGQGPQFIFQYYREEENGRGNFPPRFSGLQFPNYSSELNVNALELDDSALYLCASSLVDRPTEAFFGQGTRLTVV.

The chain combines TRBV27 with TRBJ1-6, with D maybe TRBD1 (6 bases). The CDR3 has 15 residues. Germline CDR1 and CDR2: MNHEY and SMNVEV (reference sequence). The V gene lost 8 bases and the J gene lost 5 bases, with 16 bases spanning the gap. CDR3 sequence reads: CASGNSDRHNSPLHF. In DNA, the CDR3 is TGTGCCAGCGGCAACTCGGACAGACATAATTCACCCCTCCACTTT.

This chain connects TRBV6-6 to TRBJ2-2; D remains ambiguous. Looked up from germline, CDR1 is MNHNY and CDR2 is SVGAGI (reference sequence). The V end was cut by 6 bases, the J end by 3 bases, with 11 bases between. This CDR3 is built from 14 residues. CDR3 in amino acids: CASSFRTDTGELFF. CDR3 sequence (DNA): TGTGCCAGCAGCTTCAGGACCGACACCGGGGAGCTGTTTTTT.

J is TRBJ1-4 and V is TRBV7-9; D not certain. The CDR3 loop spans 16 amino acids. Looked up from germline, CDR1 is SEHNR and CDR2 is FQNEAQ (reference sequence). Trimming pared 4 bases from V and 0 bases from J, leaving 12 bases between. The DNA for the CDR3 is TGTGCCAGCAGCTCCCAAGGAGTTGCAACTAATGAAAAACTGTTTTTT. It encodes CASSSQGVATNEKLFF.

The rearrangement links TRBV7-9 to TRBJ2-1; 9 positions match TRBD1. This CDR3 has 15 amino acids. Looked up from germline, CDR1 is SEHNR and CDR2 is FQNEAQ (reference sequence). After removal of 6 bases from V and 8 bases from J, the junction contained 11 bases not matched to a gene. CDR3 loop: CASSSGTGRLDEQFF. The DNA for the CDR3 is TGTGCCAGCAGTTCCGGGACAGGGCGCCTCGATGAGCAGTTCTTC.

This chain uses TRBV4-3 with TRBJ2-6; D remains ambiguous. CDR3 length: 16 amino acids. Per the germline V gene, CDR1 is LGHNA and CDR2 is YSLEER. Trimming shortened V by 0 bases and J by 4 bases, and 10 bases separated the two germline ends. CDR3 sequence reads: CASSQDITSGANVLTF. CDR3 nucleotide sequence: TGCGCCAGCAGCCAAGATATAACGTCGGGGGCCAACGTCCTGACTTTC.

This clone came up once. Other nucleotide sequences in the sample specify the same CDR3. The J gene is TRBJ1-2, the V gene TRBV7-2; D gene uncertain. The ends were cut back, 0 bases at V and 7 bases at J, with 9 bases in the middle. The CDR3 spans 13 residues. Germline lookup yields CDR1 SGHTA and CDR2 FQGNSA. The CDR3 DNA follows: TGTGCCAGCAGCTTAGCGGGCTCCAGTGGCTACACCTTC. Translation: CASSLAGSSGYTF.

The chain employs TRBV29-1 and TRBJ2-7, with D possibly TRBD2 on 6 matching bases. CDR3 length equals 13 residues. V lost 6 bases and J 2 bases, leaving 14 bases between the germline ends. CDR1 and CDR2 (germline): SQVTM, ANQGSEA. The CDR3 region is CSVSGDPAYEQYF. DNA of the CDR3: TGCAGCGTGTCGGGGGACCCAGCCTACGAGCAGTACTTC.

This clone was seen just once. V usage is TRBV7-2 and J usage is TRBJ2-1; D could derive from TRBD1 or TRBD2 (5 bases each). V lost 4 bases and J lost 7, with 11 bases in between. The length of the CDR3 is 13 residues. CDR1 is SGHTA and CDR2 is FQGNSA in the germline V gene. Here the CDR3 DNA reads TGTGCCAGCAGCTCCCCGGGACGGAATGAGCAGTTCTTC. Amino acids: CASSSPGRNEQFF.

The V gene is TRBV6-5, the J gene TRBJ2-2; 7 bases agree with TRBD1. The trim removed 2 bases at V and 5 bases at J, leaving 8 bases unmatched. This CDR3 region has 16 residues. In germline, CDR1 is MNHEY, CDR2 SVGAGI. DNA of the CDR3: TGTGCCAGCAGTTACGGTGGGACAGTTGATACCGGGGAGCTGTTTTTT. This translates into CASSYGGTVDTGELFF.

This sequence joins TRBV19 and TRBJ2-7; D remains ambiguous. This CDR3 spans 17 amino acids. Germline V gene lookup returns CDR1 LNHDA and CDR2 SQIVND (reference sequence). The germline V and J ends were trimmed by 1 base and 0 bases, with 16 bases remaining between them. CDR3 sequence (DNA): TGTGCCAGTAGTATAGCTTCGCTCCAACGGAGCTCCTACGAGCAGTACTTC. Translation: CASSIASLQRSSYEQYF.

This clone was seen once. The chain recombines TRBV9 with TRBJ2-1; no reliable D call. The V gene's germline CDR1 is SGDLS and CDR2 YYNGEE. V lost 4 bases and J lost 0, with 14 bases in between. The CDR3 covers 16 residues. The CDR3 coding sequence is TGTGCCAGCAGCTCCCGTACTCCAAGCTCCTACAATGAGCAGTTCTTC. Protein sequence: CASSSRTPSSYNEQFF. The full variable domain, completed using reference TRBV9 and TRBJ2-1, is DSGVTQTPKHLITATGQRVTLRCSPRSGDLSVYWYQQSLDQGLQFLIQYYNGEERAKGNILERFSAQQFPDLHSELNLSSLELGDSALYFCASSSRTPSSYNEQFFGPGTRLTVL.

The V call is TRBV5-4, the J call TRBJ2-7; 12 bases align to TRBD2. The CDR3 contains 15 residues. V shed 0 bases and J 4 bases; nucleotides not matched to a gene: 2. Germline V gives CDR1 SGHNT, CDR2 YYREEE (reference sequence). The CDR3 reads CASSLVGTSGYEQYF. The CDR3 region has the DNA TGTGCCAGCAGCTTGGTAGGGACTAGCGGGTACGAGCAGTACTTC.

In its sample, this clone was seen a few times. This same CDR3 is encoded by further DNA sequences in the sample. CDR3 region: CASSRQVNTEAFF. The CDR3 DNA is TGTGCCAGCAGCAGACAGGTGAACACTGAAGCTTTCTTT. The V and J genes are TRBV6-5 and TRBJ1-1; a weak D match, TRBD1 (6 bases). Between the trimmed V and J ends, which lost 6 bases and 0 bases, there was a span of 8 bases. Germline V gene sequence: CDR1 MNHEY, CDR2 SVGAGI. The CDR3 loop spans 13 amino acids.

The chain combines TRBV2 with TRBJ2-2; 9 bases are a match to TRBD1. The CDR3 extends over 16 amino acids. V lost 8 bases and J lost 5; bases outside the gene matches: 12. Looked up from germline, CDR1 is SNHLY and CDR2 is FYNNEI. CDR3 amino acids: CASGGDRDEGTGELFF. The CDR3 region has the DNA TGTGCCAGCGGAGGGGACAGGGACGAGGGAACCGGGGAGCTGTTTTTT.

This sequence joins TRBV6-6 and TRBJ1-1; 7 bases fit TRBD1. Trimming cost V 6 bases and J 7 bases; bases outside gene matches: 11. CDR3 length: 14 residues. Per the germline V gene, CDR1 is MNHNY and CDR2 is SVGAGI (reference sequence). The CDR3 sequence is CASRPNGQAGEAFF. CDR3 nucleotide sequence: TGTGCCAGCAGGCCCAACGGACAGGCTGGTGAAGCTTTCTTT.